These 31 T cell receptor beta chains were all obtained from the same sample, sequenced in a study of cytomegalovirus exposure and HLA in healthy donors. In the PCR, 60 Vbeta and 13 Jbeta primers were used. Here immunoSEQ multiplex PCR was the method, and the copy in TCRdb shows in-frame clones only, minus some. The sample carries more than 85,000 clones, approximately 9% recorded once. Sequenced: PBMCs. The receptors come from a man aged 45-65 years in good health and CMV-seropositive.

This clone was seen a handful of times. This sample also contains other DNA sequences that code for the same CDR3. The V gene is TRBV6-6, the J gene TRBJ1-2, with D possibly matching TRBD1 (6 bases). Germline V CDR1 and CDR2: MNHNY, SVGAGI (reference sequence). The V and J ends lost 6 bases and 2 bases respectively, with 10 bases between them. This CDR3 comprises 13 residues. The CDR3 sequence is CASSPGQNYGYTF. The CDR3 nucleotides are TGTGCCAGCAGCCCCGGACAGAACTATGGCTACACCTTC.

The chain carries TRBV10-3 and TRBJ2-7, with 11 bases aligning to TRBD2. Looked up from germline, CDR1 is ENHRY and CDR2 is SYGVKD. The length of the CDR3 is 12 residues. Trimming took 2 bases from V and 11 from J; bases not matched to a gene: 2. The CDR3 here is CAISEVAGGEYF. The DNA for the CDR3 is TGTGCCATCAGTGAGGTAGCGGGGGGGGAGTACTTC.

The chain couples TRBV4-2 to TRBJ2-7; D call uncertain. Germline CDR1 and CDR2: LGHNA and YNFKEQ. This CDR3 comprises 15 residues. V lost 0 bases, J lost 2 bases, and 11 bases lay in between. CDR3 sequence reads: CASSQDVSSTYEQYF. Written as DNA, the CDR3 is TGTGCCAGCAGCCAAGATGTTAGCAGTACCTACGAGCAGTACTTC.

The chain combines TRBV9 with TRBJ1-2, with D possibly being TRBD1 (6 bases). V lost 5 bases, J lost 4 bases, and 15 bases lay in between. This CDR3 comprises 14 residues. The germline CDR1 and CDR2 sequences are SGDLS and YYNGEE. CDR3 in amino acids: CASSGQGGRYGYTF. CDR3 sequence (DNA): TGTGCCAGCAGTGGCCAAGGGGGACGCTATGGCTACACCTTC.

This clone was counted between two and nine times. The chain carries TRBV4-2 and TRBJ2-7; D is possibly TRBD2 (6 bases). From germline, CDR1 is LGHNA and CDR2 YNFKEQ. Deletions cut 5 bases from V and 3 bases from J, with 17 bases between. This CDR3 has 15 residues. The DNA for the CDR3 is TGTGCCAGCAGCGTACCGGGACTGCCACTCTACGAGCAGTACTTC. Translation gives CASSVPGLPLYEQYF.

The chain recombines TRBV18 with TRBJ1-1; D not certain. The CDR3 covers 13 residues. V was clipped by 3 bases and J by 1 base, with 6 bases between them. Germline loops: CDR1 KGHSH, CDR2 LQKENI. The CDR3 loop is CASSPKQNTEAFF. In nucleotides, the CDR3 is TGTGCCAGCTCACCTAAACAGAACACTGAAGCTTTCTTT.

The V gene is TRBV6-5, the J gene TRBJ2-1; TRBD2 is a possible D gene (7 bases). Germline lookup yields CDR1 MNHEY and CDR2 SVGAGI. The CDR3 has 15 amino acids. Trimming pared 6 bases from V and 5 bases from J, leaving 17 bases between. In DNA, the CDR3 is TGTGCCAGCAGCCACGGGGGGCTAGCGGACAATGAGCAGTTCTTC. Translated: CASSHGGLADNEQFF.

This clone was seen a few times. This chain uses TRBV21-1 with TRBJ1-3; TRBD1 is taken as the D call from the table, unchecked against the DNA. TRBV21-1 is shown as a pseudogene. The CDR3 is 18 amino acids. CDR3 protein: CASSSLTAMPGSGNTIYF. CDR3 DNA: TGTGCCAGCAGCTCATTGACAGCGATGCCGGGCTCTGGAAACACCATATATTTT.

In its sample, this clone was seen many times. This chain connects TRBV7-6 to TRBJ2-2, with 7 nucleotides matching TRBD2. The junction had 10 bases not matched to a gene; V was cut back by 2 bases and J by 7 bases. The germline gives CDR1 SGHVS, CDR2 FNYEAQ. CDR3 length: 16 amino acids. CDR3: CASSLISGGRGGELFF. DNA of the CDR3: TGTGCCAGCAGCTTAATATCGGGAGGTCGGGGCGGGGAGCTGTTTTTT.

As DNA, the CDR3 is TGCAGCGTTGTCCGGGAGCCGAGAACTGAAGCTTTCTTT. This sequence encodes CSVVREPRTEAFF. This rearrangement joins TRBV29-1 to TRBJ1-1; D is unclear. Trimming took off 4 bases at V and 5 bases at J, with 14 bases between the two ends. Germline V CDR1 and CDR2: SQVTM, ANQGSEA. This CDR3 region has 13 residues.

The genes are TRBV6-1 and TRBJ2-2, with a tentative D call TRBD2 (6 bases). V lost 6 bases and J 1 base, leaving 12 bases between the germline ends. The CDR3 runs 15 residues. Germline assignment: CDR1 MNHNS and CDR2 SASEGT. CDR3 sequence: CASRPARGNTGELFF. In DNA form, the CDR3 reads TGTGCCAGCAGACCAGCGCGGGGGAACACCGGGGAGCTGTTTTTT.

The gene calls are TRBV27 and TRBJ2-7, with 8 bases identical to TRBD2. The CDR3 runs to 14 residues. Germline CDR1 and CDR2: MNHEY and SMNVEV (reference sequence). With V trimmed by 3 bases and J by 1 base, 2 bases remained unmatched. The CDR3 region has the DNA TGTGCCAGCAGTTTCAGCGGGGGTTCCTACGAGCAGTACTTC. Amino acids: CASSFSGGSYEQYF.

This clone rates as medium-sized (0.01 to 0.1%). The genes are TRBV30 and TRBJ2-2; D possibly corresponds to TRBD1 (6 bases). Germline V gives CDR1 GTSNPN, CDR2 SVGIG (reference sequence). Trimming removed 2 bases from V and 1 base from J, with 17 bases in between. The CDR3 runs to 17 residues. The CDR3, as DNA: TGTGCCTGGAGTACCCCGGACAGCCCCGAGAACACCGGGGAGCTGTTTTTT. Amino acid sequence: CAWSTPDSPENTGELFF.

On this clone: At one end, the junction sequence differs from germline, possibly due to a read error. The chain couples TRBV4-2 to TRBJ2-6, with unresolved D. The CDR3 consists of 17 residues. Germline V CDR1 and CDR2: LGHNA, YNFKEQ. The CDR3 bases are TGTGCCAGCAGTCAAGCGACTGCCTTCTCTGGGGCCAACGTCCTGACTTTC. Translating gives CASSQATAFSGANVLTF.

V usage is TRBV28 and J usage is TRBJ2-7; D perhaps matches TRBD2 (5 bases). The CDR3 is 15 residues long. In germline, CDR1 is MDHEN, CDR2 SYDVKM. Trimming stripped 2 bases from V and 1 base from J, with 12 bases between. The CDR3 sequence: CASSLEGLGSYEQYF. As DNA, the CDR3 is TGTGCCAGCAGTTTAGAGGGATTGGGATCCTACGAGCAGTACTTC.

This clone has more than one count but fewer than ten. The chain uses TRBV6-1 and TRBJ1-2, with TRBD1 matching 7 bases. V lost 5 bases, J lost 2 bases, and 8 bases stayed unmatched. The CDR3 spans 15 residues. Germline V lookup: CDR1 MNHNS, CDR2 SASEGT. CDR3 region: CASSPLDRANYGYTF. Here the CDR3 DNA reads TGTGCCAGCAGTCCCCTTGACAGGGCCAACTATGGCTACACCTTC.

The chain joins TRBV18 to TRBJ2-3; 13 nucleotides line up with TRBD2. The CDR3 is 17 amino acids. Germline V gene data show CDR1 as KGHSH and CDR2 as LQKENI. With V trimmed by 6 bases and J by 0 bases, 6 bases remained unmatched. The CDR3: CASSGTSGTYSTDTQYF. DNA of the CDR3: TGTGCCAGCTCCGGGACTAGCGGGACTTATAGCACAGATACGCAGTATTTT.

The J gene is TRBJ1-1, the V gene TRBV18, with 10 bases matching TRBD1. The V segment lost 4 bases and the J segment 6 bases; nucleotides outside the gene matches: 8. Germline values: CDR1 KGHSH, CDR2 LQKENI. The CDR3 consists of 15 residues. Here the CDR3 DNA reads TGTGCCAGCTCACTATCCCCGGGACAGGGGCCTGAAGCTTTCTTT. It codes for CASSLSPGQGPEAFF.

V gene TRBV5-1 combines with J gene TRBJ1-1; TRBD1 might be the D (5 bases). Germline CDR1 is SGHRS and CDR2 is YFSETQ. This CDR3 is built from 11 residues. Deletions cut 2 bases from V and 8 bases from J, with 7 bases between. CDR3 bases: TGCGCCAGCAGCTTAAACAGGGAAGCTTTCTTT. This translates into CASSLNREAFF.

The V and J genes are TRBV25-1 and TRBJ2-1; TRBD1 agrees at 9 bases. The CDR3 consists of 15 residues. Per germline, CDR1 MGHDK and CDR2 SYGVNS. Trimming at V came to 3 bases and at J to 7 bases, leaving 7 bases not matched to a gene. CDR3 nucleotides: TGTGCCAGCAGTGATGGGGACAGGGTGAAGAATGAGCAGTTCTTC. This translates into CASSDGDRVKNEQFF.

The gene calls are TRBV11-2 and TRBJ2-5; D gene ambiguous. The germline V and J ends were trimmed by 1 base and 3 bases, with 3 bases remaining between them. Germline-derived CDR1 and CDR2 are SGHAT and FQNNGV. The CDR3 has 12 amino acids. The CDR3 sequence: CASSLAEETQYF. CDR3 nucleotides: TGTGCCAGCAGCTTAGCGGAAGAGACCCAGTACTTC.

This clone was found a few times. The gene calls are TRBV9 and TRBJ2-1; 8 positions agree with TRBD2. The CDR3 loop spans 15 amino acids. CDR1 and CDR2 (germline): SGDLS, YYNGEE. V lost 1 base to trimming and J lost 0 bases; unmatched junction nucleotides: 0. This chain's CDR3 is CASSVSGSSYNEQFF. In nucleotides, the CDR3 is TGTGCCAGCAGCGTAAGCGGGAGCTCCTACAATGAGCAGTTCTTC. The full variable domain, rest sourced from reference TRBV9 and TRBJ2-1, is DSGVTQTPKHLITATGQRVTLRCSPRSGDLSVYWYQQSLDQGLQFLIQYYNGEERAKGNILERFSAQQFPDLHSELNLSSLELGDSALYFCASSVSGSSYNEQFFGPGTRLTVL.

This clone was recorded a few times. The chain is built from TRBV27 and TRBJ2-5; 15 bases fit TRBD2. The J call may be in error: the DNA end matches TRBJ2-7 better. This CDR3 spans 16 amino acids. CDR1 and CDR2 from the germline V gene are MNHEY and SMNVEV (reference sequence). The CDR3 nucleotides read TGTGCCAGCAGTCCTGGACTAGCGGGAGGGCCCTACGAGCAGTACTTC. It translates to CASSPGLAGGPYEQYF.

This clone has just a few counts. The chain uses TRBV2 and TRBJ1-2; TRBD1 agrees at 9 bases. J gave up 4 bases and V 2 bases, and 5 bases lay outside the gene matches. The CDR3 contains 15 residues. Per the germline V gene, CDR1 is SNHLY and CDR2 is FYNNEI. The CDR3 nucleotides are TGTGCCAGCAGTGAACCCCCGGGACAGGGCTATGGCTACACCTTC. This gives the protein CASSEPPGQGYGYTF.

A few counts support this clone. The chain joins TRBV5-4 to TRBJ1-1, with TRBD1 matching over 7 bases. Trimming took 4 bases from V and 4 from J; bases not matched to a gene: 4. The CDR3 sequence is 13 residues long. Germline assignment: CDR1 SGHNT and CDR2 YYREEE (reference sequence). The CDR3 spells CASSLGTVTEAFF. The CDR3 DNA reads TGTGCCAGCAGCCTCGGGACAGTCACTGAAGCTTTCTTT. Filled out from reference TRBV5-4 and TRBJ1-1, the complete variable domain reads ETGVTQSPTHLIKTRGQQVTLRCSSQSGHNTVSWYQQALGQGPQFIFQYYREEENGRGNFPPRFSGLQFPNYSSELNVNALELDDSALYLCASSLGTVTEAFFGQGTRLTVV.

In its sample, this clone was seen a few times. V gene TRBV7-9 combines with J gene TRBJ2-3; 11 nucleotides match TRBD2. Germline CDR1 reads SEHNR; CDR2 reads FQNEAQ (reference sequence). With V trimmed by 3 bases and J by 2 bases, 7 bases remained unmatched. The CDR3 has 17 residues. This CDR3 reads CASSLEGSGRATDTQYF. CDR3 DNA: TGTGCCAGCAGCTTGGAAGGTAGCGGGAGGGCCACAGATACGCAGTATTTT.

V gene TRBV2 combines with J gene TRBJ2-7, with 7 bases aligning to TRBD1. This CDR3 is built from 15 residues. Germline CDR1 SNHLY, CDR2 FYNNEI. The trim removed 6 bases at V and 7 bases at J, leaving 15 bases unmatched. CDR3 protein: CASSPLRQGSGEQYF. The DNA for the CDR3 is TGTGCCAGCAGCCCCCTTAGACAGGGTTCAGGGGAGCAGTACTTC. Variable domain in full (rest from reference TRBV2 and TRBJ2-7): EPEVTQTPSHQVTQMGQEVILRCVPISNHLYFYWYRQILGQKVEFLVSFYNNEISEKSEIFDDQFSVERPDGSNFTLKIRSTKLEDSAMYFCASSPLRQGSGEQYFGPGTRLTVT.

CDR3 nucleotide sequence: TGCGCCAGCAGCTTGGGGGACAGGGGGCCTGGAAACACCATATATTTT. The encoded protein is CASSLGDRGPGNTIYF. This chain links TRBV5-1 with TRBJ1-3, with 12 bases lining up with TRBD1. Looked up from germline, CDR1 is SGHRS and CDR2 is YFSETQ. This CDR3 region has 16 residues. V lost 0 bases to trimming and J lost 2 bases; unmatched junction nucleotides: 0.

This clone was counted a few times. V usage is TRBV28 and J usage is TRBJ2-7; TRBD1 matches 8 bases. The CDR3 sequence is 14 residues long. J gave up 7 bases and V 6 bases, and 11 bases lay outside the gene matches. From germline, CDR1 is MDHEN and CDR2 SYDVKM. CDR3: CASRGDRRTFEQYF. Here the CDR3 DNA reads TGTGCCAGCAGAGGGGACAGGCGTACTTTTGAGCAGTACTTC.

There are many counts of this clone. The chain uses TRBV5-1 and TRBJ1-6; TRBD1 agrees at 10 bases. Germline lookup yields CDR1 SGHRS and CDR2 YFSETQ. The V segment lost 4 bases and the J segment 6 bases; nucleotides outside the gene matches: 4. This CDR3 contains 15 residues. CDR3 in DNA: TGCGCCAGCAGCCCAAGGACAGGGGGTAATTCACCCCTCCACTTT. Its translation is CASSPRTGGNSPLHF.

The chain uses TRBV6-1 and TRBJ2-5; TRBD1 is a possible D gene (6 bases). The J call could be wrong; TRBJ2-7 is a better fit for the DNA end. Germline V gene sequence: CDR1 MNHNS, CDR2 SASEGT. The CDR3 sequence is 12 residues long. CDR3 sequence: CASSANRAEQYF. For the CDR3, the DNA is TGTGCCAGCAGTGCGAACAGGGCCGAGCAGTACTTC.